This TCR beta chain stems from a study of T-cell memory formation after mild COVID-19. Study-wide context: Clusters were largely donor specific.

General study results and limits: Detection of some responders pre-infection suggested pre-existing cross-reactive memory T cells participated. Clones shrinking between day 15 and 85 showed a balanced CD4/CD8 split, and those that grew later tilted toward CD4+. Contracting CD4+ clones were located mainly in CM and EM, and CD8+ clones in EMRA.

From the 5' RACE reads, TCRdb called clonotypes with MiXCR, one entry per CDR3 protein. The table includes hundreds of thousands of distinct CDR3 sequences, about 15% detected once. The ends were cut back, 7 bases at V and 4 bases at J, with 22 bases in the middle. Germline V gene data show CDR1 as SGHVS and CDR2 as FQNEAQ. The CDR3 is 16 amino acids. About this clonotype: Antigen unknown.

What was sequenced was PBMCs or a T cell subset sorted from them (not recorded which). The clonotype originates from a man between 18 and 35 years old who had mild COVID-19 (a few samples of this study predate the infection). Cell type and time point are not known. The rearrangement links TRBV7-8 to TRBJ1-1, with D uncertain. CDR3 DNA sequence: TGTGCCAGCACCGTTTCCTCAAACCCGCTGGGCACTGAAGCTTTCTTT. Translation: CASTVSSNPLGTEAFF.